The rows below give T cell receptor beta chains drawn from one sample of a study of OX40 agonist ivuxolimab in advanced cancers. Sequencing used immunoSEQ multiplex PCR; TCRdb keeps in-frame clones, though not all of them. The table lists about 57,000 clones, over 80% of them singletons, with 24% in the top ten. Sequenced here: CD4+ or CD8+ T cells sorted from blood, sampled in a trial of the OX40 agonist ivuxolimab. The receptors stem from an adult with an advanced solid tumor such as melanoma, head and neck, liver or kidney cancer. The CDR3 runs from the conserved cysteine through the conserved F or W. The order of the fields is CDR3 length, V gene, D gene, clone size, J gene, CDR3 DNA, CDR3 protein. D genes are given only for firm matches. For some rows the clone size is stated as once, few or many, or as a class when expanded; others skip it.

>14|TRBV7-7|TRBD1|.|TRBJ2-5
TGTGCCAGCAGCTTAGGCCAGGGGGCAGAGACCCAGTACTTC
CASSLGQGAETQYF
>16|TRBV27|TRBD1|.|TRBJ2-7
TGTGCCAGCAGTTTAGGAGCTCCGGGACAGGGATCCGAGCAGTACTTC
CASSLGAPGQGSEQYF
>16|TRBV7-9|.|.|TRBJ2-3
TGTGCCAGCAGCTTAGCGGGGACTCAATTCACAGATACGCAGTATTTT
CASSLAGTQFTDTQYF
>14|TRBV19|.|once|TRBJ2-7
TGTGCCAGTAGTCCAGGGTTGAGGGGCTACGAGCAGTACTTC
CASSPGLRGYEQYF
>16|TRBV7-8|TRBD2|.|TRBJ2-1
TGTGCCAGCAGCTCAGGAACCGGGACTAGAGAGGATGAGCAGTTCTTC
CASSSGTGTREDEQFF
>16|TRBV5-4|.|.|TRBJ1-1
TGTGCCAGCAGCTTCAGACAGCTCCATCGGAACACTGAAGCTTTCTTT
CASSFRQLHRNTEAFF
>13|TRBV19|.|.|TRBJ1-4
TGTGCCGTTTCACTCGCAGCTAATGAAAAACTGTTTTTT
CAVSLAANEKLFF
>16|TRBV27|TRBD1|.|TRBJ2-7
TGTGCCAGCAGTCCGATTCCGGGACAGTCTGCCTACGAGCAGTACTTC
CASSPIPGQSAYEQYF
>16|TRBV5-6|TRBD2|.|TRBJ2-3
TGTGCCAGCAGCTTTACTAGCGGATATAGCACAGATACGCAGTATTTT
CASSFTSGYSTDTQYF
>16|TRBV5-1|.|.|TRBJ1-2
TGCGCCAGCAGCTTGGGGTCGGGGCGCGACTACTATGGCTACACCTTC
CASSLGSGRDYYGYTF
>12|TRBV30|.|.|TRBJ1-1
TGTGCACGCCAGGGGATTTACACTGAAGCTTTCTTT
CARQGIYTEAFF
>18|TRBV7-2|TRBD1|.|TRBJ1-2
TGTGCCAGCAGCACCAAACGGGGGGCCGGGACAGAAGTATATGGCTACACCTTC
CASSTKRGAGTEVYGYTF
>15|TRBV7-2|.|.|TRBJ2-5
TGTGCCAGCAGCTTAGGAGACTTTATCCAAGAGACCCAGTACTTC
CASSLGDFIQETQYF
>14|TRBV19|TRBD2|.|TRBJ2-7
TGTGCCAGTAGTAGTGCTAGCGGCTCCTACGAGCAGTACTTC
CASSSASGSYEQYF
>11|TRBV7-8|.|.|TRBJ2-7
TGTGCCAGCAGCTTATCCTACGAGCAGTACTTC
CASSLSYEQYF
>14|TRBV19|.|.|TRBJ2-1
TGTGCCAGTAGTATTGGGGGACCTAGGAATGAGCAGTTCTTC
CASSIGGPRNEQFF
>12|TRBV7-2|.|.|TRBJ2-1
TGTGCCAGCAGCTTAGTAGACTGGGAGCAGTTCTTC
CASSLVDWEQFF
>15|TRBV28|.|once|TRBJ1-2
TGTGCCAGCAGTTCCAACAGGGTTACCAACTATGGCTACACCTTC
CASSSNRVTNYGYTF
>14|TRBV28|.|.|TRBJ2-7
TGTGCCAGTAGGGACCCCTACAGCTCCTACGAGCAGTACTTC
CASRDPYSSYEQYF
>13|TRBV29-1|.|.|TRBJ1-1
TGCAGCGTTGTATACCCGCCCGGCACTGAAGCTTTCTTT
CSVVYPPGTEAFF
>16|TRBV27|.|.|TRBJ2-2
TGTGCCAGCAGTTTATCGACGGGACACAACACCGGGGAGCTGTTTTTT
CASSLSTGHNTGELFF
>15|TRBV6-5|TRBD1|.|TRBJ1-4
TGTGCCAGCAGTTACTCAGGGGGCGCGGGTGAAAAACTGTTTTTT
CASSYSGGAGEKLFF
>14|TRBV9|.|.|TRBJ1-1
TGTGCCAGCAGCCCCCCAGGTGGGAGCACTGAAGCTTTCTTT
CASSPPGGSTEAFF
>14|TRBV27|.|.|TRBJ2-2
TGTGCCAGCAGTTTATTTTCCGCCACCGGGGAGCTGTTTTTT
CASSLFSATGELFF
>13|TRBV7-9|.|.|TRBJ2-7
TGTGCCAGCAGGACGCGGAACTCCTACGAGCAGTACTTC
CASRTRNSYEQYF
>14|TRBV2|.|.|TRBJ1-5
TGTGCCAGCAGTGAAGGGGGGGGATTTCAGCCCCAGCATTTT
CASSEGGGFQPQHF
>15|TRBV4-1|.|.|TRBJ1-5
TGCGCCAGCAGCCAAGATGGAGGGGCCGCGCAGCCCCAGCATTTT
CASSQDGGAAQPQHF
>15|TRBV13|TRBD1|.|TRBJ1-1
TGTGCCAGCAGCTTAGTTGCAGGGGGTATCTCTGAAGCTTTCTTT
CASSLVAGGISEAFF
>14|TRBV27|TRBD2|.|TRBJ2-7
TGTGCCAGCAGTTCAGTAGCGGGAGCGCATGAGCAGTACTTC
CASSSVAGAHEQYF
>12|TRBV28|.|.|TRBJ2-7
TGTGCCAGCAGTTTAAAGGGATACGAGCAGTACTTC
CASSLKGYEQYF
>14|TRBV28|.|.|TRBJ2-1
TGTGCCAGCAGTTTAACCGGGACCAACAATGAGCAGTTCTTC
CASSLTGTNNEQFF
>14|TRBV27|.|.|TRBJ2-1
TGTGCCAGCAGTTTAACGTCACCCAACAATGAGCAGTTCTTC
CASSLTSPNNEQFF
>15|TRBV6-5|TRBD2|.|TRBJ2-7
TGTGCCAGCAGCCCCGGACTAGCGGGAGTGAGAGAGCAGTACTTC
CASSPGLAGVREQYF
>13|TRBV15|.|.|TRBJ2-7
TGTGCCACCAGCAGAGATCCAAGCTACGAGCAGTACTTC
CATSRDPSYEQYF
>12|TRBV29-1|.|.|TRBJ2-7
TGCAGCGTTTGCGAGGCCGGGTCCGAGCAGTACTTC
CSVCEAGSEQYF
>13|TRBV27|.|.|TRBJ1-4
TGTGCCAGCAGTTTCCTCGTGGAGAGAAAACTGTTTTTT
CASSFLVERKLFF
>12|TRBV28|.|.|TRBJ2-3
TGTGCCAGCTCCGTAAGCGGAGATACGCAGTATTTT
CASSVSGDTQYF
>14|TRBV7-2|TRBD1|.|TRBJ1-2
TGTGCCAGCAGCACCCCCGGGACAGCGCGAGGCTACACCTTC
CASSTPGTARGYTF
>20|TRBV28|TRBD2|.|TRBJ2-3
TGTGCCAGCAGTTTTAGGCGGCTAGCGGGAGGTAGGGGATTGTTGGATACGCAGTATTTT
CASSFRRLAGGRGLLDTQYF
>13|TRBV4-3|.|.|TRBJ2-1
TGCGCCAGCAGCCAGGCAAGGGGTAATCAGCAGTTCTTC
CASSQARGNQQFF
>13|TRBV28|.|.|TRBJ2-5
TGTGCCAGCAGCCCCGGATCAGCAGAGACCCAGTACTTC
CASSPGSAETQYF
>14|TRBV7-9|.|.|TRBJ2-3
TGTGCCAGCAGCTTAAGGAGCGGCACAGATACGCAGTATTTT
CASSLRSGTDTQYF
>15|TRBV7-2|TRBD1|.|TRBJ2-2
TGTGCCAGCAGCCATACCGCGACAGGGCTGAACGAGCTGTTTTTT
CASSHTATGLNELFF
>13|TRBV7-3|.|.|TRBJ2-1
TGTGCCAGCAGCCCCCCGGGGTCTAATGAGCAGTTCTTC
CASSPPGSNEQFF